In this sample, the clone carrying this T cell receptor (beta chain) turned up a few times. The antigen remains undetermined. The germline V and J ends were trimmed by 4 bases and 4 bases, with 11 bases remaining between them. The CDR3 runs to 14 residues. From germline, CDR1 is SGHRS and CDR2 YFSETQ. The method was immunoSEQ multiplex PCR; TCRdb's version includes in-frame clones alone and lacks a portion of them. The sample lists over 130,000 clones; around 91% were seen once. This specimen belongs to a study of T cell responses to AZD1222 COVID-19 vaccine. General observations from the study: Females outnumbered males among donors, who were mostly white British; clonal diversity was possibly underestimated.

This sequence was found in an adult who received the AZD1222 COVID-19 vaccine. The chain combines TRBV5-1 with TRBJ2-2; D possibly corresponds to TRBD1 (5 bases). This specimen consisted of peripheral blood, obtained 28 days after the second AZD1222 dose. CDR3 region: CASSDVRGTGELFF. The CDR3 nucleotides read TGCGCCAGCAGCGACGTAAGGGGCACCGGGGAGCTGTTTTTT.